Included here is one T cell receptor beta chain sequence, with context. No antigen is known for it. No quality values exist for individual bases; no much larger clone is one base distant. Stable Graves' hyperthyroidism was defined as the absence of progression to ophthalmopathy over 18 months of follow-up. Hyperthyroidism patients were newly diagnosed, had a disease duration of under 2 months, and were aged 18 to 65 years. Exclusion was applied to patients with uncontrolled infections, other autoimmune diseases, pregnancy or lactation. Diagnoses relied on clinical symptoms, serum thyroxine and TRAb, thyroid ultrasound and orbital computed tomography. Total RNA was extracted with Trizol reagent, and quality was checked on an Agilent 2100 Bioanalyzer. The TCR beta CDR3 regions were amplified from the RNA transcripts. For the first round of RT-PCR on the TCR CDR3, the HTBI primer set was used together with the Qiagen OneStep RT-PCR kit. A second multiplex PCR round built the libraries, followed by size selection and purification. Sequencing of the libraries was done on an Illumina HiSeq2000 using paired-end 100 bp reads. The authors processed their data as follows. SOAPnuke was used to process the raw data, removing reads that contained adapters or uncalled bases, had a mean Phred below 15, or lacked an exact match to the constant primer or identifier. COPE v1.2.5 was used to merge high-quality paired reads, and clonotypes were defined as unique nucleotide sequences. MiTCR v1.1 was used to align the clonotypes against IMGT TRBV, TRBD and TRBJ reference segments. Analysis was restricted to V-J combinations with a frequency above 0.0001, which covered about 99% of repertoires. The TCS score was defined as F50 (clonal expansion) divided by E x V (chaos), with BLOSUM62-based TCRdist calculated between CDR3 peptides within each V-J. Welch's t-statistics and random forest reduced around 520 V-J features to roughly 13, which were used in a naive Bayes classifier (R e1071). The similarity between thyroid and blood repertoires was quantified using the Morisita-Horn index. TCRdb reran the public reads through fastp at Q25 and MiXCR, keeping productive beta chains. Rows are combined by CDR3 protein, so each entry shows the most common genes and DNA. These V and J calls are TCRdb output, not the study's own analysis. This sample has 89,000 or so distinct CDR3 sequences in its table, and approximately 42% of those were observed once. About 9.4% of the sample goes to the ten largest clones.

These data originate in a study of T cells in Graves' hyperthyroidism and ophthalmopathy (dated by TCRdb to between 2018 and 2020). Regarding the study in general: To identify distinguishing TCR V-J signatures, a discovery cohort of about 100 patients was used, comprising 43 with Graves' ophthalmopathy and approximately 57 with stable Graves' hyperthyroidism. Whether ophthalmopathy could be predicted prospectively was tested in an independent validation cohort made up of roughly 19 hyperthyroidism patients plus 17 patients who later progressed to ophthalmopathy. After blood sampling, hyperthyroidism patients were treated with methimazole at a starting dose of 30 mg daily, and ophthalmopathy patients were treated with high-dose intravenous methylprednisolone. The paper describes TCR Vbeta CDR3 sequencing of 140 or so peripheral blood samples, made up of 40 to 45 ophthalmopathy patients, 70 to 80 hyperthyroidism patients and 17 progressor patients. The 100 or so discovery patients were randomly divided into training and test sets at a 7:3 ratio. In addition, the study compared T-cell repertoires in thyroid tissue and in blood from about 6 Graves' hyperthyroidism patients. General findings and caveats noted by the study authors: Most expanded thyroid clonotypes (frequency above 0.001) were also found in blood, which suggests that blood repertoires may mirror thyroid immune responses. In cross-validation, a model built on a 13 V-J signature told ophthalmopathy apart from stable hyperthyroidism with 87.88% sensitivity and roughly 83% specificity, and in testing the same model reached 80%/75%. Sample size was not statistically predetermined, and investigators were not blinded to group allocation. In validation, progression to ophthalmopathy was predicted by the model with 70% to 71% sensitivity and roughly 76% specificity, a median of approximately 6.5 months before onset.

V is trimmed back by 11 bases and J by 3 bases, and the junction contains 9 bases that no gene match accounts for. There are 13 amino acids in the CDR3, from cysteine to phenylalanine inclusive. CDR3 DNA is the only sequence kept; it has 39 bases, read in frame from the first base. The CDR1 and CDR2 encoded by the germline V gene are SNHLY and FYNNEI. The chain is encoded by TRBV2 joined to TRBJ1-1; 7 middle bases align to TRBD1. The sequence was collected from a woman in her twenties or thirties with Graves' hyperthyroidism. Sequences were obtained from peripheral blood or thyroid tissue (not recorded which). CDR3 loop: CAGGQGGHTEAFF. The nucleotides read TGTGCCGGCGGGCAGGGGGGACACACTGAAGCTTTCTTT. The reference TRBV2 and TRBJ1-1 proteins fill in what lies around the CDR3, so the full variable domain reads EPEVTQTPSHQVTQMGQEVILRCVPISNHLYFYWYRQILGQKVEFLVSFYNNEISEKSEIFDDQFSVERPDGSNFTLKIRSTKLEDSAMYFCAGGQGGHTEAFFGQGTRLTVV.